Here is one T cell receptor (beta chain) with its context. Its antigen remains unidentified. The data originate from a study of T cell repertoires in cytomegalovirus infection. The CDR3 is 13 residues long. Germline trimming cut 0 bases from V and 8 bases from J; bases unmatched to any gene: 1. TCRdb redid the calling of the reads with MiXCR, one entry per CDR3 protein. The table lists about 160,000 distinct CDR3 sequences, roughly 22% of them singletons. The sequence was obtained from a human donor in good health (CMV status not recorded). Some clones in this sample may be carry-over from other donors' samples. The sample consisted of CD8+ T cells from cultured PBMCs, taken from culture after CMV antigen stimulation. J is TRBJ1-2 and V is TRBV12-3 or TRBV12-4; 9 bases match TRBD1. DNA of the CDR3: TGTGCCAGCAGTTTAGCGGACAGGGGCGGCTACACCTTC. Translation: CASSLADRGGYTF.